The rows below give T cell receptor beta chains drawn from one sample of a study of shared clonotypes between healthy human individuals. This table comes from immunoSEQ multiplex PCR, and its TCRdb copy is limited to in-frame clones, with some not included. This table holds about 1 million clones, 60% to 80% found once. The sequenced sample consisted of memory CD4+ T cells sorted from blood. These receptors were obtained from a man younger than 35 in good health. Both conserved end residues are part of each CDR3. A D gene is named only where the DNA matches it firmly. Part of the rows lack a size; the others show once, few, many or a class for expanded clones.

>.|.|TRBJ1-6|TRBV5-1
TGCGCCAGCAGCTTGGCCGCAAGCGATTCACCCCTCCACTTT
CASSLAASDSPLHF
>few|.|TRBJ1-6|TRBV5-1
TGCGCCAGCAGCCCTGCAGGGGTCCGCAATAATTCACCCCTCCACTTT
CASSPAGVRNNSPLHF
>.|TRBD1|TRBJ1-5|TRBV5-6
TGTGCCAGCAGCGCGACAGGGATAGAGAGCAATCAGCCCCAGCATTTT
CASSATGIESNQPQHF
>once|.|TRBJ2-3|TRBV5-6
TGTGCCAGCAGCTTGGTACGCACAGATACGCAGTATTTT
CASSLVRTDTQYF
>few|.|TRBJ1-4|TRBV5-1
TGCGCCAGCAGCGGACGGGAGAATGAAAAACTGTTTTTT
CASSGRENEKLFF
>.|TRBD1|TRBJ1-1|TRBV10-3
TGTGCCATCTCCGGACAGGGCGGTCCGGATGCTTTCTTT
CAISGQGGPDAFF
>few|.|TRBJ2-2|TRBV7-2
TGTGCCAGCAGCTTAAAAAGGAAGAACACCGGGGAGCTGTTTTTT
CASSLKRKNTGELFF
>.|TRBD2|TRBJ2-2|TRBV7-9
TGTGCCAGCAGCTTAACTAGCGGCACCGGGGAGCTGTTTTTT
CASSLTSGTGELFF
>.|TRBD1|TRBJ1-1|TRBV5-5
TGTGCCAGCAGCTGGGACAGCGCTGGCAATGAAGCTTTCTTT
CASSWDSAGNEAFF
>.|.|TRBJ1-6|TRBV10-3
TGTGCCATCAGTGAGGTGACAGCGAATTCACCCCTCCACTTT
CAISEVTANSPLHF
>.|.|TRBJ2-3|TRBV19
TGTGCCAGTAGTATCTCAGATACGCAGTATTTT
CASSISDTQYF
>.|TRBD1|TRBJ2-2|TRBV30
TGTGCCTGGAATGACAGGGGAAACACCGGGGAGCTGTTTTTT
CAWNDRGNTGELFF
>.|TRBD1|TRBJ1-5|TRBV2
TGTGCCAGCAGTACGGACAGGGGCGGCCAGCCCCAGCATTTT
CASSTDRGGQPQHF
>.|TRBD2|TRBJ2-4|TRBV11-2
TGTGCCAGCAGCTGGGTCAGCGGGGGGGTCAAAAACATTCAGTACTTC
CASSWVSGGVKNIQYF
>.|TRBD1|TRBJ2-7|TRBV5-4
TGTGCCAGCAGCTTGGCGGGACAGCCCTACGAGCAGTACTTC
CASSLAGQPYEQYF
>.|TRBD2|TRBJ2-1|TRBV7-8
TGTGCCAGCAGCACGACTAGCGGGAGGGCCAAACTGTTCTTC
CASSTTSGRAKLFF
>.|.|TRBJ2-2|TRBV6-1
TGTGCCAGCACAAGATTACCCGGGGAGCTGTTTTTT
CASTRLPGELFF
>.|.|TRBJ2-7|TRBV6-1
TGTGCCAGCACTTCCGGGGACGTTGGATCCTACGAGCAGTACTTC
CASTSGDVGSYEQYF
>.|.|TRBJ2-3|TRBV18
TGTGCCAGCTCACCACCGAGGCTAGTAAACACAGATACGCAGTATTTT
CASSPPRLVNTDTQYF
>.|.|TRBJ1-2|TRBV10-3
TGTGCCATCAGTGAAATACAGTCTAACTATGGCTACACCTTC
CAISEIQSNYGYTF
>.|.|TRBJ2-5|TRBV23-1
TGCGCCAGCAGTCAATCCAGCAGGGTAGAGACCCAGTACTTC
CASSQSSRVETQYF
>.|.|TRBJ1-1|TRBV5-1
TGCGCCAGCAGCTTGGCCACGAAGATGAACACTGAAGCTTTCTTT
CASSLATKMNTEAFF
>few|.|TRBJ2-3|TRBV10-1
TGCGCCAGCAGTCGAAACGGCGCAGATACGCAGTATTTT
CASSRNGADTQYF
>few|.|TRBJ1-4|TRBV30
TGTGCCTGGGGAAGGGGATATGAAAAACTGTTTTTT
CAWGRGYEKLFF
>few|TRBD1|TRBJ1-1|TRBV28
TGTGCCAGCAGTCCCCTCCGGGACAGGGGGCTGGGTGAAGCTTTCTTT
CASSPLRDRGLGEAFF
>.|.|TRBJ2-7|TRBV15
TGTGCCACCAGCAGAGCCCACGGACAGACCCGGGCTAAATCCTACGAGCAGTACTTC
CATSRAHGQTRAKSYEQYF
>.|.|TRBJ1-6|TRBV19
TGTGCCAGTAGTCGGGATGTCTATAATTCACCCCTCCACTTT
CASSRDVYNSPLHF
>few|TRBD2|TRBJ2-1|TRBV7-2
TGTGCCAGCAGCGAAATGGCGGGAGGGGCCTACAATGAGCAGTTCTTC
CASSEMAGGAYNEQFF
>.|TRBD1|TRBJ2-7|TRBV6-1
TGTGCCAGCAGTCCTATTACAGGGGACCCTTACGAGCAGTACTTC
CASSPITGDPYEQYF
>.|.|TRBJ1-6|TRBV6-5
TGTGCCAGCAGTGATAGGTCTGTGTCTTCACCCCTCCACTTT
CASSDRSVSSPLHF
>.|.|TRBJ2-2|TRBV6-6
TGTGCCAGCAGTTACTCTTCACCAGGGGAGGCCGGGGAGCTGTTTTTT
CASSYSSPGEAGELFF
>.|.|TRBJ2-7|TRBV27
TGTGCCAGCAGTTTAGGCTTTTTCTACGAGCAGTACTTC
CASSLGFFYEQYF
>few|.|TRBJ2-4|TRBV10-3
TGTGCCACCAGTAGGGGGGAAGCCAAAAACATTCAGTACTTC
CATSRGEAKNIQYF
>.|TRBD1|TRBJ2-4|TRBV7-8
TGTGCCAGCAGCTTCGGACAGGGGGGAAACATTCAGTACTTC
CASSFGQGGNIQYF
>.|TRBD2|TRBJ2-7|TRBV11-2
TGTGCCAGCAGCACCCCGGCGCGGGAGAGCGAGCAGTACTTC
CASSTPARESEQYF
>few|.|TRBJ1-1|TRBV30
TGTGCCTGCCCTGGGACCCTGAACACTGAAGCTTTCTTT
CACPGTLNTEAFF
>.|TRBD2|TRBJ2-5|TRBV7-2
TGTGCCAGCAGCTTAGTTGCTAGCGGGGCTGGAGAGACCCAGTACTTC
CASSLVASGAGETQYF